The 23 T cell receptor beta chains below all came from one sample that was sequenced in a study of Ad26.COV2.S vaccination and SARS-CoV-2 variants. The data were produced by immunoSEQ multiplex PCR, yet TCRdb's version contains in-frame clones alone and is incomplete. The data contain approximately 140,000 clones, roughly 88% of them singletons. The input for sequencing was peripheral blood, taken after recovery from COVID-19. All receptors derive from a human donor who had recovered from COVID-19.

This clone was seen a few times. The chain joins TRBV27 to TRBJ1-6; D ambiguous. Germline V gives CDR1 MNHEY, CDR2 SMNVEV (reference sequence). CDR3 length equals 15 residues. V was cut by 8 bases and J by 0 bases, with 11 bases left in between. CDR3 in amino acids: CASGAVGSYNSPLHF. The CDR3 DNA follows: TGTGCCAGCGGTGCAGTGGGCTCCTATAATTCACCCCTCCACTTT.

This chain uses TRBV29-1 with TRBJ1-2, with TRBD1 matching over 12 bases. This CDR3 has 14 amino acids. V lost 6 bases to trimming and J lost 4 bases; unmatched junction nucleotides: 6. The germline V gene has CDR1 SQVTM and CDR2 ANQGSEA. CDR3 residues: CSVGDRGLFYGYTF. The CDR3 bases are TGCAGCGTCGGGGACAGGGGGCTTTTCTATGGCTACACCTTC.

The chain recombines TRBV9 with TRBJ2-1; 9 bases agree with TRBD2. Germline values: CDR1 SGDLS, CDR2 YYNGEE. Trimming removed 4 bases from V and 0 bases from J; junction bases left unmatched: 8. This CDR3 is built from 17 residues. The CDR3 is CASSPGLSGGSYNEQFF. DNA of the CDR3: TGTGCCAGCAGCCCCGGACTTAGCGGGGGCTCCTACAATGAGCAGTTCTTC.

The chain couples TRBV5-8 to TRBJ1-1, with D hard to call. With 4 bases removed from V and 6 bases from J, the gap between germline ends came to 10 bases. The germline gives CDR1 SGHTS, CDR2 YDEGEE. The CDR3 sequence is 12 residues long. The chain's CDR3 is CASSRRAAEAFF. The CDR3 DNA follows: TGTGCCAGCAGCAGGAGGGCGGCTGAAGCTTTCTTT.

This clone was seen a few times. This chain links TRBV15 with TRBJ2-7; no reliable D call. Trimming removed 1 base from V and 4 bases from J, with 5 bases in between. CDR3 size: 12 residues. Germline V CDR1 and CDR2: LNHNV, YYDKDF (reference sequence). CDR3 sequence reads: CATSRGNYEQYF. For the CDR3, the DNA is TGTGCCACCAGCAGAGGGAATTACGAGCAGTACTTC.

The chain recombines TRBV12-5 with TRBJ1-6; no firm D call. Germline loops: CDR1 LGHNT, CDR2 FRNRAP. Trimming removed 3 bases from V and 10 bases from J, with 13 bases in between. The CDR3 length is 14 residues. CDR3 sequence (DNA): TGTGCTAGTGGTTTAGGAGTCTCGGGGTCACCCCTCCACTTT. This sequence encodes CASGLGVSGSPLHF.

This clone was counted once. The rearrangement links TRBV7-9 to TRBJ2-2; D not certain. Trimming shortened V by 1 base and J by 6 bases, and 6 bases separated the two germline ends. The length of the CDR3 is 13 residues. CDR1 SEHNR and CDR2 FQNEAQ come from the germline V gene (reference sequence). Here the CDR3 DNA reads TGTGCCAGCAGCTTAGTATCGGCCGGGGAGCTGTTTTTT. Translated, it gives CASSLVSAGELFF.

CDR3 DNA sequence: TGTGCCAGCAGCTTAGGGACAGGGCTCTATGGCTACACCTTC. It encodes CASSLGTGLYGYTF. The J gene is TRBJ1-2, the V gene TRBV5-5, with TRBD1 matching 9 bases. Germline values: CDR1 SGHKS, CDR2 YYEKEE (reference sequence). The CDR3 sequence is 14 residues long. Losses at the gene ends were 2 bases for V and 4 bases for J; bases not matched to a gene: 3. The whole variable domain, filled in from reference TRBV5-5 and TRBJ1-2, reads DAGVTQSPTHLIKTRGQQVTLRCSPISGHKSVSWYQQVLGQGPQFIFQYYEKEERGRGNFPDRFSARQFPNYSSELNVNALLLGDSALYLCASSLGTGLYGYTFGSGTRLTVV.

This chain links TRBV27 with TRBJ2-7, with D tentatively TRBD2 (5 bases). The CDR3 totals 14 residues. Germline CDR1 is MNHEY and CDR2 is SMNVEV (reference sequence). Trimming cost V 5 bases and J 3 bases, with 14 bases left between them. The CDR3 coding sequence is TGTGCCAGCAGTCTTGCGGGCTCCATCTACGAGCAGTACTTC. Protein: CASSLAGSIYEQYF.

This clone has a single count. The gene calls are TRBV30 and TRBJ2-7, with 12 bases matching TRBD2. The germline gives CDR1 GTSNPN, CDR2 SVGIG (reference sequence). The CDR3 length is 20 residues. The V and J ends lost 0 bases and 4 bases, in that order; junction bases with no gene match: 19. CDR3: CAWSVRSPAAKTSGGYEQYF. The CDR3 nucleotides are TGTGCCTGGAGTGTACGGTCCCCCGCCGCCAAGACTAGCGGGGGATACGAGCAGTACTTC.

The CDR3 protein is CASSQESYEQYF. CDR3 in DNA: TGTGCCAGCAGCCAAGAGTCCTACGAGCAGTACTTC. V usage is TRBV3-1 (or the pseudogene TRBV3-2) and J usage is TRBJ2-7, with no clear D. The CDR3 is 12 amino acids. Germline V CDR1 and CDR2: LGHDT, YNNKEL (reference sequence). V lost 0 bases to trimming and J lost 1 base, with 1 base between them.

The genes are TRBV2 and TRBJ1-2; D is unresolved. The CDR3 is made up of 13 amino acids. Germline V lookup: CDR1 SNHLY, CDR2 FYNNEI. The V end lost 8 bases, the J end lost 0 bases, and 10 bases lay between the germline ends. The CDR3 loop is CASRTDSNYGYTF. The CDR3 DNA reads TGTGCCAGCCGGACGGATTCTAACTATGGCTACACCTTC.

The genes are TRBV3-1 (or the pseudogene TRBV3-2) and TRBJ2-2; TRBD2 aligns across 12 bases. CDR3 size: 21 residues. The ends lost 4 bases at V and 2 bases at J; junction bases unmatched: 17. Germline CDR1 and CDR2: LGHDT and YNNKEL (reference sequence). CDR3 sequence reads: CASSPINSGLAGPINTGELFF. CDR3 sequence (DNA): TGTGCCAGCAGCCCAATAAACTCAGGACTAGCGGGGCCAATAAACACCGGGGAGCTGTTTTTT.

This sequence joins TRBV2 and TRBJ2-2, with TRBD2 matching 8 bases. The CDR3 has 16 residues. The ends lost 6 bases at V and 4 bases at J; junction bases unmatched: 10. Germline V lookup: CDR1 SNHLY, CDR2 FYNNEI. The CDR3, as DNA: TGTGCCAGCAGGTCGAATGGTGCGGGGGGCACCGGGGAGCTGTTTTTT. It codes for CASRSNGAGGTGELFF.

This chain uses TRBV30 with TRBJ2-2; no clear D. The CDR3 runs 13 residues. The V end lost 2 bases, the J end lost 1 base, and 5 bases lay between the germline ends. Per germline, CDR1 GTSNPN and CDR2 SVGIG (reference sequence). CDR3 residues: CAWSPENTGELFF. The CDR3 DNA reads TGTGCCTGGAGTCCAGAGAACACCGGGGAGCTGTTTTTT.

The chain joins TRBV19 to TRBJ1-1, with a tentative D call TRBD1 (6 bases). CDR1 and CDR2 from the germline V gene are LNHDA and SQIVND (reference sequence). The V and J ends lost 3 bases and 5 bases respectively, with 19 bases between them. This CDR3 has 16 residues. CDR3 coding DNA: TGTGCCAGTAGTATTATGGGGGGCGCGGGGATGACTGAAGCTTTCTTT. Its protein is CASSIMGGAGMTEAFF.

Only a few counts were recorded for this clone. The CDR3 spells CASSELRTQYF. In DNA form, the CDR3 reads TGTGCCAGCAGTGAACTGCGGACGCAGTATTTT. The genes are TRBV2 and TRBJ2-3; no clear D. The CDR3 sequence is 11 residues long. Germline V gene lookup returns CDR1 SNHLY and CDR2 FYNNEI. The V and J ends lost 2 bases and 9 bases respectively, with 6 bases between them.

This chain joins TRBV5-1 and TRBJ1-6; D is perhaps TRBD1 (5 bases). This CDR3 has 13 amino acids. The V gene lost 0 bases and the J gene lost 9 bases, with 7 bases spanning the gap. Germline values: CDR1 SGHRS, CDR2 YFSETQ. CDR3 loop: CASSLEGSSPLHF. CDR3 bases: TGCGCCAGCAGCTTGGAGGGGAGTTCACCCCTCCACTTT.

This clone was detected many times. The chain employs TRBV18 and TRBJ1-5; no clear D gene. This CDR3 is built from 13 residues. The V gene lost 5 bases and the J gene lost 7 bases, with 12 bases spanning the gap. Germline lookup yields CDR1 KGHSH and CDR2 LQKENI. DNA for the CDR3: TGTGCCAGCTCAGGCGATTGGGGACAGCCCCAGCATTTT. It codes for CASSGDWGQPQHF.

The rearrangement links TRBV11-2 to TRBJ1-1; weak D call: TRBD1 (6 bases). This CDR3 comprises 15 residues. Between the trimmed V and J ends, which lost 6 bases and 1 base, there was a span of 15 bases. Germline CDR1 SGHAT, CDR2 FQNNGV. The CDR3 loop reads CASSSKWGQNTEAFF. The CDR3 coding sequence is TGTGCCAGCAGTTCTAAGTGGGGACAGAACACTGAAGCTTTCTTT.

The V call is TRBV28, the J call TRBJ1-4, with TRBD1 as a possible D gene (6 bases). The CDR3 length is 16 residues. In germline, CDR1 is MDHEN, CDR2 SYDVKM. Trimming cost V 5 bases and J 5 bases, with 18 bases left between them. The CDR3 region has the DNA TGTGCCAGCAGTGTAAACCGCAGGGGATCAAATGAAAAACTGTTTTTT. Translated, it gives CASSVNRRGSNEKLFF.

The chain is built from TRBV7-2 and TRBJ2-2; D remains ambiguous. The ends were cut back, 0 bases at V and 4 bases at J, with 9 bases in the middle. The CDR3 is 15 amino acids. Germline V CDR1 and CDR2: SGHTA, FQGNSA. This CDR3 is CASSLAGIATGELFF. The CDR3 nucleotides read TGTGCCAGCAGCTTAGCTGGGATAGCCACCGGGGAGCTGTTTTTT.

The chain links TRBV7-2 to TRBJ2-5, with 9 bases identical to TRBD2. CDR1 and CDR2 (germline): SGHTA, FQGNSA. Trimming removed 0 bases from V and 5 bases from J; junction bases left unmatched: 7. CDR3 length: 16 residues. CDR3 sequence: CASSLAGLAGRETQYF. CDR3 nucleotide sequence: TGTGCCAGCAGCTTAGCCGGCCTAGCGGGGCGGGAGACCCAGTACTTC.